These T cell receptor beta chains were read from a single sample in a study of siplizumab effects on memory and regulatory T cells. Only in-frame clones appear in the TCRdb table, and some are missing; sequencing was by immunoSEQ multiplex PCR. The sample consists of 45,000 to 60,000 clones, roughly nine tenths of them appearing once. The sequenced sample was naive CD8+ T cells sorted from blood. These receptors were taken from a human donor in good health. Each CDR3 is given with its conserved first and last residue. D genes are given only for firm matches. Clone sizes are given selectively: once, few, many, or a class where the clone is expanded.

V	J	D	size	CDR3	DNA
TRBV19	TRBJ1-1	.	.	CASSAWQRSLAAFF	TGTGCCAGTAGTGCCTGGCAGAGATCCCTGGCGGCTTTCTTT
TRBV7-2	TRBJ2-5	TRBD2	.	CASSLWGGGLQETQYF	TGTGCCAGCAGCCTATGGGGGGGAGGATTACAAGAGACCCAGTACTTC
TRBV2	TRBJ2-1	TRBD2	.	CASTLQRGGYNEQFF	TGTGCCAGCACCTTACAGCGGGGGGGTTACAATGAGCAGTTCTTC
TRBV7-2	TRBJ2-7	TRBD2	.	CASSLFSGAYEQYF	TGTGCCAGCAGCTTATTTAGCGGGGCCTACGAGCAGTACTTC
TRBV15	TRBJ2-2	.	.	CATSRDSSANTGELFF	TGTGCCACCAGCAGAGATAGTAGCGCGAACACCGGGGAGCTGTTTTTT
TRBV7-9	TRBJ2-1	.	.	CASSSPGTRSSYNEQFF	TGTGCCAGCAGCTCTCCCGGGACCAGGTCTTCCTACAATGAGCAGTTCTTC
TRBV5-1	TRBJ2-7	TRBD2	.	CASSLGLAGGRYEQYF	TGCGCCAGCAGCTTGGGACTAGCGGGAGGGCGGTACGAGCAGTACTTC
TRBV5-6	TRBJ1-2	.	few	CASSLASSNYGYTF	TGTGCCAGCAGCTTGGCTAGTTCTAACTATGGCTACACCTTC
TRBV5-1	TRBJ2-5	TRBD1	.	CASSKPGGETQYF	TGCGCCAGCAGCAAACCAGGGGGTGAGACCCAGTACTTC
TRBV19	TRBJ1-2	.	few	CASQEKYYGYTF	TGTGCCAGTCAGGAGAAATACTATGGCTACACCTTC
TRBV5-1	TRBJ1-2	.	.	CASSLEGDGYTF	TGCGCCAGCAGCTTGGAGGGGGATGGCTACACCTTC
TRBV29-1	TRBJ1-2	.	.	CSVEDNYGYTF	TGCAGCGTTGAAGATAACTATGGCTACACCTTC
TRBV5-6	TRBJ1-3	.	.	CASSLEWGDRPGNTIYF	TGTGCCAGCAGCTTGGAATGGGGGGATAGGCCTGGAAACACCATATATTTT
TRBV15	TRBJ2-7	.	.	CATSRVRGLSYEQYF	TGTGCCACCAGCAGAGTACGGGGGCTCTCCTACGAGCAGTACTTC
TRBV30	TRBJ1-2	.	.	CAWILGGGYTF	TGTGCCTGGATCCTGGGGGGTGGCTACACCTTC
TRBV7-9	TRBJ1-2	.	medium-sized	CASSLTGPYGYTF	TGTGCCAGCAGCTTAACAGGGCCCTATGGCTACACCTTC
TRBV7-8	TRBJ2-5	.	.	CASSLDLRSQETQYF	TGTGCCAGCAGCTTAGATCTTCGGTCCCAAGAGACCCAGTACTTC
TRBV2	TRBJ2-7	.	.	CASSDRYEQYF	TGTGCCAGCAGTGACCGCTACGAGCAGTACTTC
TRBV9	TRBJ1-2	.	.	CASSVGGDTNYGYTF	TGTGCCAGCAGCGTAGGGGGGGATACTAACTATGGCTACACCTTC
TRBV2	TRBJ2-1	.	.	CASSEIQRGAYNEQFF	TGTGCCAGCAGTGAAATACAGCGTGGGGCTTACAATGAGCAGTTCTTC
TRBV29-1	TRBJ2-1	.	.	CSVAGGGGPSYNEQFF	TGCAGCGTTGCTGGGGGGGGCGGGCCCTCCTACAATGAGCAGTTCTTC
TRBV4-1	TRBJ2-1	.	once	CASSQDRTSYNEQFF	TGCGCCAGCAGCCAAGACAGGACTTCCTACAATGAGCAGTTCTTC
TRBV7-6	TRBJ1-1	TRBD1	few	CASSWDRDTEAFF	TGTGCCAGCAGCTGGGACAGGGACACTGAAGCTTTCTTT
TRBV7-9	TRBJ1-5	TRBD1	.	CASSPGTGGVQPQHF	TGTGCCAGCAGTCCCGGGACAGGGGGCGTCCAGCCCCAGCATTTT
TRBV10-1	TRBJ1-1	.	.	CASSESRGMNTEAFF	TGCGCCAGCAGTGAGTCGAGGGGGATGAACACTGAAGCTTTCTTT
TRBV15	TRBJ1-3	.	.	CATSRDLGVGNTIYF	TGTGCCACCAGCAGAGATCTGGGGGTGGGAAACACCATATATTTT
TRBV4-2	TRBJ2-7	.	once	CASSPGLDGYEQYF	TGTGCCAGCAGCCCAGGACTGGACGGCTACGAGCAGTACTTC
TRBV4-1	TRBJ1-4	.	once	CASSQERTGAEKLFF	TGCGCCAGCAGCCAAGAGAGGACTGGGGCCGAAAAACTGTTTTTT
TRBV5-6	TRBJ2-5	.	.	CASSLGYGGGGRKETQYF	TGTGCCAGCAGCTTGGGGTACGGGGGCGGAGGTCGAAAAGAGACCCAGTACTTC
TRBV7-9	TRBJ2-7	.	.	CASSLPVSYEQYF	TGTGCCAGCAGCTTACCAGTCTCCTACGAGCAGTACTTC
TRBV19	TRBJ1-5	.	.	CASSIGEYSNQPQHF	TGTGCCAGTAGTATAGGGGAGTATAGCAATCAGCCCCAGCATTTT
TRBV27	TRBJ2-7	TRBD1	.	CASSHRGAYEQYF	TGTGCCAGCAGTCACAGGGGCGCCTACGAGCAGTACTTC
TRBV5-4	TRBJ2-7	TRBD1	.	CASSLGDRGHEQYF	TGTGCCAGCAGCTTGGGGGACAGGGGCCACGAGCAGTACTTC
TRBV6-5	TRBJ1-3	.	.	CASSLDRNSGNTIYF	TGTGCCAGCAGCCTCGACAGGAACTCTGGAAACACCATATATTTT
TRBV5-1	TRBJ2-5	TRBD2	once	CASSSGGQETQYF	TGCGCCAGCAGCTCGGGAGGCCAAGAGACCCAGTACTTC
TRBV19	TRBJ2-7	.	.	CATQGLYDEQYF	TGTGCTACACAGGGACTTTACGACGAGCAGTACTTC
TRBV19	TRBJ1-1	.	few	CASSMGGGEAFF	TGTGCCAGTAGTATGGGGGGTGGCGAAGCTTTCTTT
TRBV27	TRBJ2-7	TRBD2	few	CATTTGGAYEQYF	TGTGCCACCACTACGGGGGGGGCTTACGAGCAGTACTTC
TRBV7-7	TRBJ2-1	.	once	CAIPLEGGEQFF	TGTGCCATACCACTCGAGGGGGGTGAGCAGTTCTTC
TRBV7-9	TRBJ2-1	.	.	CASSIGTPSLVEQFF	TGTGCCAGCAGCATCGGGACACCGAGTTTGGTTGAGCAGTTCTTC
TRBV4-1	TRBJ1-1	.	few	CASSQGGITEAFF	TGCGCCAGCAGCCAAGGGGGTATCACTGAAGCTTTCTTT
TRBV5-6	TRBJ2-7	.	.	CASSLGGSEQYF	TGTGCCAGCAGCTTGGGAGGGTCCGAGCAGTACTTC
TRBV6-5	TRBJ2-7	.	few	CASGPAHEQYF	TGTGCCAGCGGGCCAGCCCACGAGCAGTACTTC
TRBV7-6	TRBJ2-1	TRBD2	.	CASSLSGAYNEQFF	TGTGCCAGCAGCTTGAGCGGGGCCTACAATGAGCAGTTCTTC
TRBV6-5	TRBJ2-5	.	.	CASSYGLLGGQETQYF	TGTGCCAGCAGTTACGGGCTCCTGGGGGGCCAAGAGACCCAGTACTTC